The rows below give T cell receptor beta chains drawn from one sample of a study. TCRdb used MiXCR to reprocess the RT-PCR reads, holding one entry per CDR3 protein. The sample yields 650,000 to 800,000 distinct CDR3 sequences, more than 13% seen once. The sample was memory CD4+ T cells from blood. Source of these receptors: a female donor in good health, serving as a healthy control. Both conserved end residues are part of each CDR3. Fields, in order: clone size, V gene, D gene, J gene, CDR3 protein, CDR3 DNA. A D gene is named only where the DNA matches it firmly. Only some rows state a clone size, as once, few, many or a class for expanded clones.

>many|TRBV29-1|.|TRBJ2-1
CSVSSLYNEQFF
TGCAGCGTTTCGAGCCTATACAATGAGCAGTTCTTC
>.|TRBV7-8|.|TRBJ2-7
CASSFGAGAYEQYF
TGTGCCAGCAGCTTTGGGGCAGGGGCCTACGAGCAGTACTTC
>many|TRBV6-2/TRBV6-3|.|TRBJ1-5
CASSYSIGLGDQPQHF
TGTGCCAGCAGTTACTCGATAGGTCTCGGGGATCAGCCCCAGCATTTT
>.|TRBV30|.|TRBJ1-5
CAWSSGDNQPQHF
TGTGCCTGGTCTTCAGGGGACAATCAGCCCCAGCATTTT
>many|TRBV6-1|.|TRBJ1-1
CALGAGWSTEAFF
TGTGCCCTGGGGGCAGGGTGGTCCACTGAAGCTTTCTTT
>.|TRBV5-1|TRBD1|TRBJ2-1
CASRYPGQTTDEQFF
TGCGCCAGCAGATACCCGGGACAGACGACAGATGAGCAGTTCTTC
>few|TRBV15|.|TRBJ1-2
CATSRDRLGDGYTF
TGTGCCACCAGCAGAGATCGATTAGGGGATGGCTACACCTTC
>many|TRBV27|.|TRBJ1-1
CASRYSPLGTEAFF
TGTGCCAGCAGATACAGTCCCTTGGGGACTGAAGCTTTCTTT
>few|TRBV20-1|.|TRBJ1-2
CSARRRTGHSDGYTF
TGCAGTGCTAGACGACGCACCGGGCATTCGGATGGCTACACCTTC
>many|TRBV12-3/TRBV12-4|.|TRBJ1-5
CASSLRGAEGQPQHF
TGTGCCAGCAGTTTGAGGGGGGCAGAGGGTCAGCCCCAGCATTTT
>.|TRBV7-2|TRBD1|TRBJ1-5
CASSLRTGAPQHF
TGTGCCAGCAGCCTCAGGACAGGGGCTCCCCAGCATTTT
>few|TRBV7-9|.|TRBJ2-2
CASSLGDLYTGELFF
TGTGCCAGCAGCTTAGGGGACCTTTACACCGGGGAGCTGTTTTTT
>.|TRBV20-1|TRBD1|TRBJ2-2
CSARGTGAGELFF
TGCAGTGCTAGGGGAACAGGGGCAGGGGAGCTGTTTTTT
>few|TRBV7-8|TRBD1|TRBJ1-5
CASSVGTVFQPQHF
TGTGCCAGCAGCGTAGGGACAGTTTTCCAGCCCCAGCATTTT
>few|TRBV3-1|.|TRBJ2-7
CASSQTRTSSEYF
TGTGCCAGCAGCCAAACTCGGACGTCGAGTGAGTACTTC
>few|TRBV20-1|TRBD1|TRBJ1-4
CSAGTGGSEKLFF
TGCAGTGCTGGGACAGGGGGGAGTGAAAAACTGTTTTTT
>.|TRBV28|.|TRBJ1-2
CASSSGTLPYGYTF
TGTGCCAGCAGTTCCGGGACCCTGCCTTATGGCTACACCTTC
>.|TRBV12-3/TRBV12-4|.|TRBJ2-1
CASTPLPHNEQFF
TGTGCCAGCACCCCTTTACCTCACAATGAGCAGTTCTTC
>.|TRBV15|.|TRBJ1-5
CATSRALNQPQHF
TGTGCCACCAGCAGAGCCCTTAATCAGCCCCAGCATTTT
>.|TRBV25-1|TRBD2|TRBJ2-1
CASSEGRGTYNEQFF
TGTGCCAGCAGTGAAGGGAGGGGAACCTACAATGAGCAGTTCTTC
>many|TRBV12-3/TRBV12-4|.|TRBJ2-6
CASTPASGANVLTF
TGTGCCAGCACCCCCGCATCTGGGGCCAACGTCCTGACTTTC
>few|TRBV27|TRBD1|TRBJ1-2
CASSSRTGTGGYGYTF
TGTGCCAGCAGTTCTCGGACCGGGACAGGGGGCTATGGCTACACCTTC
>.|TRBV7-2|TRBD2|TRBJ2-3
CASSLKGGRGPTDTQYF
TGTGCCAGCAGCTTGAAGGGCGGGAGAGGGCCTACAGATACGCAGTATTTT
>.|TRBV12-3/TRBV12-4|.|TRBJ1-1
CASSSRRTEAFF
TGTGCCAGCAGCTCTAGGAGAACTGAAGCTTTCTTT
>few|TRBV7-9|.|TRBJ1-6
CASSLRQEDSPLHF
TGTGCCAGCAGCTTGAGACAGGAAGATTCACCCCTCCACTTT
>few|TRBV28|.|TRBJ2-4
CASSFLLAKNIQYF
TGTGCCAGCAGTTTCCTTCTAGCCAAAAACATTCAGTACTTC
>many|TRBV27|.|TRBJ1-2
CASSPIGSSPANYGYTF
TGTGCCAGCAGTCCGATCGGATCATCGCCAGCTAACTATGGCTACACCTTC
>few|TRBV2|TRBD2|TRBJ2-1
CASEREVANEQFF
TGTGCCAGCGAGCGGGAGGTCGCGAATGAGCAGTTCTTC
>few|TRBV10-3|TRBD1|TRBJ2-6
CAISGLGTGRSGANVLTF
TGTGCCATCAGTGGCCTCGGGACAGGTCGCTCTGGGGCCAACGTCCTGACTTTC
>many|TRBV29-1|.|TRBJ2-3
CSVNPRDTQYF
TGCAGCGTCAATCCACGAGATACGCAGTATTTT
>few|TRBV24-1|.|TRBJ2-3
CATSDPGAVAKADTQYF
TGTGCCACCAGTGATCCGGGGGCGGTGGCCAAGGCAGATACGCAGTATTTT
>.|TRBV7-9|TRBD1|TRBJ2-5
CASSLEGAPTETQYF
TGTGCCAGCAGCTTAGAGGGGGCGCCGACAGAGACCCAGTACTTC
>.|TRBV7-9|.|TRBJ1-2
CASSFGWKDYGYTF
TGTGCCAGCAGCTTTGGATGGAAAGACTATGGCTACACCTTC
>.|TRBV14|.|TRBJ2-5
CASSLRQFQETQYF
TGTGCCAGCAGCCTACGACAGTTCCAAGAGACCCAGTACTTC
>few|TRBV29-1|TRBD1|TRBJ1-5
CSVATGANKPQHF
TGCAGCGTTGCAACAGGGGCCAATAAGCCCCAGCATTTT
>.|TRBV28|.|TRBJ1-5
CASSFPRFDQPQHF
TGTGCCAGCAGTTTCCCCAGGTTCGATCAGCCCCAGCATTTT
>many|TRBV20-1|.|TRBJ2-1
CSASRARLSYNEQFF
TGCAGTGCTAGTAGGGCTAGACTCTCCTACAATGAGCAGTTCTTC
>many|TRBV10-3|.|TRBJ2-3
CAIGGSASYTDTQYF
TGTGCCATCGGTGGGTCCGCCTCCTACACAGATACGCAGTATTTT
>.|TRBV5-1|.|TRBJ2-1
CASRREDSYNEQFF
TGCGCCAGCAGGAGAGAGGACTCCTACAATGAGCAGTTCTTC
>few|TRBV7-2|TRBD2|TRBJ2-7
CASSLMGTSHYEQYF
TGTGCCAGCAGCTTAATGGGGACTAGCCACTACGAGCAGTACTTC
>.|TRBV9|TRBD1|TRBJ2-2
CASSVGQGRQYTGELFF
TGTGCCAGCAGCGTGGGACAGGGACGCCAGTACACCGGGGAGCTGTTTTTT
>few|TRBV5-6|TRBD1|TRBJ2-7
CASSRPGQEISYEQYF
TGTGCCAGCAGCAGACCGGGACAGGAGATCTCCTACGAGCAGTACTTC
>.|TRBV29-1|.|TRBJ2-1
CSVGWEQFF
TGCAGCGTGGGTTGGGAGCAGTTCTTC
>.|TRBV9|.|TRBJ1-3
CAYSGNTIYF
TGTGCCTACTCTGGAAACACCATATATTTT
>.|TRBV11-2|.|TRBJ2-3
CASSFTGKGLIDTQYF
TGTGCCAGCAGCTTCACAGGGAAGGGATTGATAGATACGCAGTATTTT
>.|TRBV28|.|TRBJ1-1
CASIDYTEAFF
TGTGCCAGCATAGATTACACTGAAGCTTTCTTT
>many|TRBV5-1|.|TRBJ1-1
CASSLDREDTEAFF
TGCGCCAGCAGCTTGGACAGGGAGGACACTGAAGCTTTCTTT
>few|TRBV28|TRBD1|TRBJ1-2
CASSLTGVGGYTF
TGTGCCAGCAGTTTAACAGGGGTGGGTGGCTACACCTTC